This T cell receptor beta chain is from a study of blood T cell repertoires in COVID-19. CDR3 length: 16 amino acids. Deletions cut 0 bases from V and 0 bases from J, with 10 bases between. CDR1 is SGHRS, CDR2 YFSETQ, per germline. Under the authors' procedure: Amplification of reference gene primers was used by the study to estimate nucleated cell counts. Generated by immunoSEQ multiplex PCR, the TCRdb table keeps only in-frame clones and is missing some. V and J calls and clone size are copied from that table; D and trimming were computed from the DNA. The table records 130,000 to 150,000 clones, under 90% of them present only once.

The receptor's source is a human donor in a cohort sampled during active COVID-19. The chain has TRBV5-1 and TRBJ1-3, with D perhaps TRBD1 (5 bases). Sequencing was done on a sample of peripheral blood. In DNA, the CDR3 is TGCGCCAGCAGCTTGGCAGGGTACAGCTCTGGAAACACCATATATTTT. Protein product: CASSLAGYSSGNTIYF.